The subject of this entry is one T cell receptor beta chain. The data derive from a study of blood T cell repertoires in COVID-19. Across the whole study: Sites across the United States, Italy and Spain contributed samples from acute and convalescent COVID-19. PBMCs, B-cell-depleted T cells, or T cells provided the cDNA or gDNA that made up the material.

Germline CDR1 and CDR2: SGHAT and FQNNGV. The trim removed 3 bases at V and 4 bases at J, leaving 10 bases unmatched. The length of the CDR3 is 18 residues. In the study's own analysis: Amplified reference gene primers provided the basis for estimating nucleated cell counts. Sequenced by immunoSEQ multiplex PCR; TCRdb stores in-frame clones only, minus some. V, J and clone size are those of that table, while D and trimming were read from the DNA. The sample has 150,000 to 200,000 clones; about 80% are singletons. The sample taken for sequencing was peripheral blood. J is TRBJ2-3 and V is TRBV11-2, with 13 bases that match TRBD2. The receptor was isolated from a woman aged 80 or over with acute or convalescent COVID-19. This chain's CDR3 is CASSFQTSGRENPDTQYF. The CDR3 DNA reads as TGTGCCAGCAGCTTTCAAACTAGCGGGAGGGAAAACCCAGATACGCAGTATTTT.